This T cell receptor (beta chain) was observed in a study of shared clonotypes between healthy human individuals. To note about this clone: Its antigen remains unknown.

Study results and limitations: Relative to clonotypes present in all four donors, those not shared had lower generation probabilities. For sorted subsets, rarefaction showed incomplete sequencing despite large depth. Some naive CD4 clonotypes, around 4.9%, turned up in common across a handful of donors.

Recent vaccinations or acute infections were absent in the healthy HIV-negative adult donors. Germline V gene data show CDR1 as MNHNY and CDR2 as SVGAGI (reference sequence). Trimming stripped 6 bases from V and 4 bases from J, with 6 bases between. The CDR3 is 12 residues long. The protocol was immunoSEQ multiplex PCR, while the TCRdb copy is restricted to in-frame clones and leaves out a portion. The sample has roughly 650,000 clones, around 97% seen once. The source is a woman aged 25 to 45 in good health. The chain links TRBV6-6 to TRBJ2-2; D gene uncertain. Sequencing was done on a sample of naive CD4+ T cells sorted from blood. Sample subset: CD45RA+ positively selected. This CDR3 is CASRTGTGELFF. The DNA of the CDR3 is TGTGCCAGCAGGACGGGCACCGGGGAGCTGTTTTTT.